This T cell receptor (beta chain) emerged from a study of blood T cell repertoires in COVID-19. Study information: The study drew acute and convalescent COVID-19 samples from the United States, Italy and Spain.

Authors' processing steps: Reference gene primers were amplified, and this amplification served to estimate nucleated cell counts. TCRdb's table, derived via immunoSEQ multiplex PCR, lists solely in-frame clones and lacks some. Clone size and the V and J calls come from that table; the DNA yielded D and trimming. The table shows 150,000 to 200,000 clones, with more than 80% occurring only once. Participant reports of clinical history set cohort assignment. Germline trimming cut 8 bases from V and 4 bases from J; bases unmatched to any gene: 1. The CDR3 loop spans 13 amino acids. Germline lookup yields CDR1 MNHEY and CDR2 SVGAGI.

The clonotype comes from a man in his forties or fifties who had recovered from COVID-19. Input material: PBMCs or T cells enriched from blood (not recorded which). This chain connects TRBV6-5 to TRBJ2-1, with 11 bases matching TRBD1. The CDR3 bases are TGTGCCAGCGGGGACAGGGGGTACAATGAGCAGTTCTTC. Translated, it gives CASGDRGYNEQFF.